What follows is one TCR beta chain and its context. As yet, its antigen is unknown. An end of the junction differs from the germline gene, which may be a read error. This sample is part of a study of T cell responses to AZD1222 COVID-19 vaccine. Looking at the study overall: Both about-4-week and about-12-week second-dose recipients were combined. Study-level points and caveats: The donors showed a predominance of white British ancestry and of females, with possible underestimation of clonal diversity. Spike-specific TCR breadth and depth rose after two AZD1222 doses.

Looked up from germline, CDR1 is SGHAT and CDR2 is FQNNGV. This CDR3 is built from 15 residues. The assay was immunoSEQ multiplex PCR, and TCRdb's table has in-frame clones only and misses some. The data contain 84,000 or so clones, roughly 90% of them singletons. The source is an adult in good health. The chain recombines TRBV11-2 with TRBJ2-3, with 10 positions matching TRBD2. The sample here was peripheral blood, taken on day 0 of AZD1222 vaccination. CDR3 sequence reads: CASRLAGGTTDTQYF. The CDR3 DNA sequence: TGTGCCAGCAGGTTAGCGGGAGGCACCACAGATACGCAGTATTTT.